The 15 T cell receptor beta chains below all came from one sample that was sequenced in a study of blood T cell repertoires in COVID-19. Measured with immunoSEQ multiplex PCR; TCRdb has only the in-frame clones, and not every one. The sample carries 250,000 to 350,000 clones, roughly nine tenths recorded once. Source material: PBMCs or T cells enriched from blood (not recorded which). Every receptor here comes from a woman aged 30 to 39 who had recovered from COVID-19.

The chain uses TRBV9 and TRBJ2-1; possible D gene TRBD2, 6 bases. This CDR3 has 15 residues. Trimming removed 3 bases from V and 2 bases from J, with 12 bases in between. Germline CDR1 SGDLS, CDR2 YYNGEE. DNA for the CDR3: TGTGCCAGCAGCGCCTCCGGGAGCGCCTACAATGAGCAGTTCTTC. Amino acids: CASSASGSAYNEQFF.

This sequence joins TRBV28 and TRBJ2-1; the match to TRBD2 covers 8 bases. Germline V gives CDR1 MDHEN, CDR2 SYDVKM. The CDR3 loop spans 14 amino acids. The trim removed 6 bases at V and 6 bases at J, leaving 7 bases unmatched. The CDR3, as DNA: TGTGCCAGCAGAGGGGCTAGCGGGTTCAATGAGCAGTTCTTC. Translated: CASRGASGFNEQFF.

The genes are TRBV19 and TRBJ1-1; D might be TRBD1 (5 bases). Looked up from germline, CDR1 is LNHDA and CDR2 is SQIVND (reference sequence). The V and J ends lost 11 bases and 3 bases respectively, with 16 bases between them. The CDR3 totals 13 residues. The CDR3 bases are TGTGCCGGACAAGGGCCTATGGACACTGAAGCTTTCTTT. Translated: CAGQGPMDTEAFF.

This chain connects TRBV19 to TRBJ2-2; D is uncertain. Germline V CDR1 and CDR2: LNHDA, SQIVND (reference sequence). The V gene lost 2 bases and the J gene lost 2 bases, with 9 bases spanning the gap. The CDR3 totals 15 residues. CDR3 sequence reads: CASSIMTDNTGELFF. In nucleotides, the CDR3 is TGTGCCAGTAGTATAATGACTGATAACACCGGGGAGCTGTTTTTT.

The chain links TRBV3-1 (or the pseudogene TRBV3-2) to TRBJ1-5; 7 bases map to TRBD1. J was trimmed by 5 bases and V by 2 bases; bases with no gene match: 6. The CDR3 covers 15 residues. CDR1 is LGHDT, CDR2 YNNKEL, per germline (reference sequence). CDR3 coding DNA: TGTGCCAGCAGCCAAACCCGGGACAGTTATCAGCCCCAGCATTTT. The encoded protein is CASSQTRDSYQPQHF.

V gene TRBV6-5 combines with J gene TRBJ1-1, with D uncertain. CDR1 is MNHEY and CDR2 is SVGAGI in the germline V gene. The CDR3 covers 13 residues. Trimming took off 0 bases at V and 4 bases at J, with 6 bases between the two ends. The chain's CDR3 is CASSYSTGTEAFF. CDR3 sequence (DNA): TGTGCCAGCAGTTACTCGACGGGCACTGAAGCTTTCTTT.

The CDR3 DNA reads TGTGCCAGTAGGACAGGGGGACTCTATGGCTACACCTTC. It translates to CASRTGGLYGYTF. J is TRBJ1-2 and V is TRBV19, with 9 bases that match TRBD1. V was clipped by 6 bases and J by 4 bases; unmatched bases: 3. The length of the CDR3 is 13 residues. Germline V gene lookup returns CDR1 LNHDA and CDR2 SQIVND (reference sequence). Full variable domain (missing parts from reference TRBV19 and TRBJ1-2): DGGITQSPKYLFRKEGQNVTLSCEQNLNHDAMYWYRQDPGQGLRLIYYSQIVNDFQKGDIAEGYSVSREKKESFPLTVTSAQKNPTAFYLCASRTGGLYGYTFGSGTRLTVV.

This CDR3 reads CASSLGSQGRGPLHF. CDR3 bases: TGTGCCAGCAGCTTAGGATCCCAGGGAAGGGGACCCCTCCACTTT. The chain links TRBV7-6 to TRBJ1-6; possibly TRBD1 for D (5 bases). Germline CDR1 SGHVS, CDR2 FNYEAQ. The CDR3 runs 15 residues. Trimming shortened V by 1 base and J by 12 bases, and 16 bases separated the two germline ends.

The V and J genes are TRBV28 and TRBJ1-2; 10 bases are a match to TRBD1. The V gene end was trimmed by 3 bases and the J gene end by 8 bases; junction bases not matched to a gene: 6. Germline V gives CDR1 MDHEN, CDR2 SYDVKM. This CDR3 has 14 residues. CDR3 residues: CASSLTGGMRGYTF. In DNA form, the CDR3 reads TGTGCCAGCAGTTTGACAGGGGGCATGAGGGGCTACACCTTC.

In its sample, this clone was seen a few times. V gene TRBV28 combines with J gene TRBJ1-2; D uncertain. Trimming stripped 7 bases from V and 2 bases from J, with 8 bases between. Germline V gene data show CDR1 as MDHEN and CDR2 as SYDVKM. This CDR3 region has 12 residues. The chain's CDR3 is CASNRSNYGYTF. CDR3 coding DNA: TGTGCCAGCAATCGGTCGAACTATGGCTACACCTTC.

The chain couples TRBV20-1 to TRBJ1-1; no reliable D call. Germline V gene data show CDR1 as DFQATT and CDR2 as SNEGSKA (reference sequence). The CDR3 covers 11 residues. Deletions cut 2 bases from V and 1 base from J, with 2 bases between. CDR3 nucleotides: TGCAGTGCTAGACGGAACACTGAAGCTTTCTTT. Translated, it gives CSARRNTEAFF.

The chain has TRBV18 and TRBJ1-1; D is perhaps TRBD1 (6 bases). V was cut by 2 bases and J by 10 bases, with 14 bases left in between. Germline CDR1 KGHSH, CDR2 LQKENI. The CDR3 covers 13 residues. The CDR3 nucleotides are TGTGCCAGCTCACCAGGGCAGGGGATGGGAGCTTTCTTT. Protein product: CASSPGQGMGAFF.

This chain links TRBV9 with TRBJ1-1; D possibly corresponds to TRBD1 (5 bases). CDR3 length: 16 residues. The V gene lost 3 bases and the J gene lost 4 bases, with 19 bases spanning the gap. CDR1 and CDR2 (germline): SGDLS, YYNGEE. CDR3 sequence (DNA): TGTGCCAGCAGCGCGCGGACGATCAGGGATTCCACTGAAGCTTTCTTT. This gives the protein CASSARTIRDSTEAFF.

The CDR3 protein is CASSLGTGAINTGELFF. For the CDR3, the DNA is TGCGCCAGCAGCTTGGGGACAGGGGCTATTAACACCGGGGAGCTGTTTTTT. The chain couples TRBV5-1 to TRBJ2-2; 9 nucleotides match TRBD1. J lost 2 bases, V lost 0 bases, and 5 bases had no gene match. The germline V gene has CDR1 SGHRS and CDR2 YFSETQ. The CDR3 totals 17 residues. The full variable domain, with the rest looked up from reference TRBV5-1 and TRBJ2-2, is KAGVTQTPRYLIKTRGQQVTLSCSPISGHRSVSWYQQTPGQGLQFLFEYFSETQRNKGNFPGRFSGRQFSNSRSEMNVSTLELGDSALYLCASSLGTGAINTGELFFGEGSRLTVL.

In nucleotides, the CDR3 is TGTGCCAGCAGCTTAGAGCAGGCTCTCCAGGGGGCATATGGCTACACCTTC. Translated: CASSLEQALQGAYGYTF. The chain uses TRBV7-2 and TRBJ1-2, with 8 bases that match TRBD1. This CDR3 spans 17 amino acids. Germline V gene data show CDR1 as SGHTA and CDR2 as FQGNSA. The trim removed 1 base at V and 5 bases at J, leaving 12 bases unmatched.